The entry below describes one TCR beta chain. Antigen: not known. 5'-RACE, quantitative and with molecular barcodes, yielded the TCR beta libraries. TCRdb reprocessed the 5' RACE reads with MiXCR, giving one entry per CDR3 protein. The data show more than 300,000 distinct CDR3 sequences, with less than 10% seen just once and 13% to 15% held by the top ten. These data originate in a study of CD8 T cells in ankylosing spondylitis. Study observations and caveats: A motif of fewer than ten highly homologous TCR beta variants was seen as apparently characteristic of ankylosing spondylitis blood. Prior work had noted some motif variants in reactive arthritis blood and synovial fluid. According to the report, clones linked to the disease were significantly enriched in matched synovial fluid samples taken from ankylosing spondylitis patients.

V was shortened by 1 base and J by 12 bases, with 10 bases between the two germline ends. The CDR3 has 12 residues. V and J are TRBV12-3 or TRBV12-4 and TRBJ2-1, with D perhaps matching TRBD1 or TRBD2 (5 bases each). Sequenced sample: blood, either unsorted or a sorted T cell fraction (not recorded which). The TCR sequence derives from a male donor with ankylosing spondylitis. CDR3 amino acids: CASSLGGSSQFF. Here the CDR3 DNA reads TGTGCCAGCAGTTTAGGGGGGAGCTCGCAGTTCTTC.